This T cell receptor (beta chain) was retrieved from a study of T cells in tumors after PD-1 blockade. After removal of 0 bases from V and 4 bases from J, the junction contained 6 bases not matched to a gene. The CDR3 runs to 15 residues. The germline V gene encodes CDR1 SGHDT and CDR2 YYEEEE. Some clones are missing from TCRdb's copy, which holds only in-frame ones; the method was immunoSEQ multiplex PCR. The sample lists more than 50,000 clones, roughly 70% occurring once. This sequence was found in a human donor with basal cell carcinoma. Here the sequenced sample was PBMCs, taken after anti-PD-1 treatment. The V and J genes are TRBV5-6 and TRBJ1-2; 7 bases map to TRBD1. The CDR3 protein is CASSLVGGPLYGYTF. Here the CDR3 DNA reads TGTGCCAGCAGCTTGGTAGGGGGCCCTCTCTATGGCTACACCTTC.